The present entry profiles one T cell receptor (beta chain) with its context. Its specificity is unknown. These data come from a study of shared clonotypes between healthy human individuals. Study-wide points: Shared across a few donors were around 4.7% of the naive CD4 clonotypes.

Using immunoSEQ multiplex PCR, the repertoire was profiled, and TCRdb retains in-frame clones only, with some absent. The repertoire holds around 1.1 million clones, more than 75% seen once, with 0.5% to 0.65% in the top ten. The CDR3 is 15 residues long. V lost 6 bases to trimming and J lost 6 bases; unmatched junction nucleotides: 10. CDR1 and CDR2 (germline): MNHEY, SMNVEV (reference sequence). This TCR came from a man between 18 and 29 years old in good health. Some clones in this sample may be carry-over from other donors' samples. This chain joins TRBV27 and TRBJ1-5; 8 positions agree with TRBD1. The source material was memory CD4+ T cells from PBMCs. Subset indicated: CD45RA-negative fraction. The CDR3 sequence is CASRSQTGGGQPQHF. In nucleotides, the CDR3 is TGTGCCAGCAGGTCTCAAACAGGGGGAGGTCAGCCCCAGCATTTT.